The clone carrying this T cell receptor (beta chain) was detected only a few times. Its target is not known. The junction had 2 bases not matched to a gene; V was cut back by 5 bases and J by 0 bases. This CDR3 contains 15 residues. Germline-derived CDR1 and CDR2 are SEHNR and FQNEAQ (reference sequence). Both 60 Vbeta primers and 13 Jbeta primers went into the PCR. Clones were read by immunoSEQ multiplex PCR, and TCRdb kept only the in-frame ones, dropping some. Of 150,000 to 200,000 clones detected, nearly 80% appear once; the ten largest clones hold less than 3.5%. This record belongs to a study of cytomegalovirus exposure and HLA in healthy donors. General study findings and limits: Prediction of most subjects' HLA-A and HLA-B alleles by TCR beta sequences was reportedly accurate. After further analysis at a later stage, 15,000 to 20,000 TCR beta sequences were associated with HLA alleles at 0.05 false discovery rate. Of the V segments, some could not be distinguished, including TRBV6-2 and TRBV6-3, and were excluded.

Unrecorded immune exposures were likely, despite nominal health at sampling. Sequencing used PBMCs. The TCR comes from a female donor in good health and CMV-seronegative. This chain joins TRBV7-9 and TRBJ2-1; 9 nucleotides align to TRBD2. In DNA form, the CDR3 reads TGTGCCAGCAGCATTAGCGGGAGCTCCTACAATGAGCAGTTCTTC. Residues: CASSISGSSYNEQFF.